This T cell receptor (beta chain) stems from a study of regulatory T cells in long-lasting Graves disease. Building the TCR beta libraries relied on iRepertoire HTBI primers, and CDR3 regions underwent Arm-PCR. From the multiplex PCR reads, TCRdb called clonotypes with MiXCR, one entry per CDR3 protein. The sample lists 250,000 or so distinct CDR3 sequences, about 19% occurring once. The ends were cut back, 4 bases at V and 2 bases at J, with 12 bases in the middle. The CDR3 runs to 15 residues. Germline V gene data show CDR1 as MNHEY and CDR2 as SMNVEV (reference sequence). Time point denoted: newly diagnosed GD, antithyroid drugs for less than 3 months. TCR sequences were obtained from RNA taken from PBMCs. This clonotype was observed many times.

The chain links TRBV27 to TRBJ2-1, with a tentative D call TRBD2 (5 bases). This TCR came from a female donor with Graves disease. This specimen consisted of peripheral blood mononuclear cells (PBMCs), obtained at new diagnosis, from a patient treated with antithyroid drugs. For the CDR3, the DNA is TGTGCCAGCAGTTCCCTCCTGAGGGCCTACAATGAGCAGTTCTTC. Its protein is CASSSLLRAYNEQFF.